Listed below are T cell receptor beta chains from one sample, sequenced in a study of T cells after posttransplantation cyclophosphamide. Produced via immunoSEQ multiplex PCR; TCRdb's table is partial and in-frame only. The sample has over 8,000 clones, 85% to 90% seen once. This specimen consisted of PBMCs, obtained after allogeneic stem cell transplant with posttransplant cyclophosphamide. Source of these receptors: a female patient in her 40s who received an allogeneic stem cell transplant from an unrelated donor, was CMV-positive, and had no GVHD. Some of the T cells might come from the graft donor. Each CDR3 is given without its conserved first and last residue. Each record gives: clone size, V gene, CDR3 protein. For some rows the clone size is stated as once, few or many, or as a class when expanded; others skip it.

clone_size: -
v_call: TRBV19
cdr3_aa: ASTLHRGPNEQF

clone_size: -
v_call: TRBV14
cdr3_aa: ASSQALGRVGTEAF

clone_size: few
v_call: TRBV7-3
cdr3_aa: ASSPKTTNEKLF

clone_size: -
v_call: TRBV11-2
cdr3_aa: ASSLVKGTSGGEDTQY

clone_size: -
v_call: TRBV18
cdr3_aa: ASSLGTGGSYGYT

clone_size: -
v_call: TRBV6-6
cdr3_aa: ASKSRTATYEQY

clone_size: -
v_call: TRBV7-3
cdr3_aa: ASSPRAGVNTEAF

clone_size: few
v_call: TRBV11-2
cdr3_aa: ASSRLAGNTDTQY

clone_size: -
v_call: TRBV4-1
cdr3_aa: ASSQEGQATEQY

clone_size: -
v_call: TRBV7-3
cdr3_aa: ASSPAGSYEQY

clone_size: -
v_call: TRBV11-2
cdr3_aa: ASSLGRNNEQF

clone_size: -
v_call: TRBV27
cdr3_aa: ASSTLGGQRKNGQF

clone_size: -
v_call: TRBV7-9
cdr3_aa: ASSLSGLNEKLF

clone_size: -
v_call: TRBV18
cdr3_aa: ASSPNREGTEAF